This record covers a single T cell receptor (beta chain). Its antigen is not known. CDR3 length: 10 amino acids. Germline V gene lookup returns CDR1 MNHEY and CDR2 SVGAGI. Trimming removed 10 bases from V and 9 bases from J; junction bases left unmatched: 3. Clones were read by immunoSEQ multiplex PCR, and TCRdb kept only the in-frame ones, dropping some. The table has around 150,000 clones, approximately 94% seen once. This entry comes from a study of T cell responses to AZD1222 COVID-19 vaccine. Study-level points and caveats: Donor demographics were predominantly white British with a female majority; clonal diversity may be underestimated. Among vaccine-associated CD4 TCRs, coverage spanned spike, with dominance at 160-218 and 743-854. The peak T cell response came first, and repertoires were sampled only after it.

Specimen: peripheral blood, collected 28 days after the second AZD1222 dose. The chain links TRBV6-5 to TRBJ2-1, with TRBD1 identical over 7 bases. The sequence came from an adult who received the AZD1222 COVID-19 vaccine. The CDR3 is CAIGGSEQFF. The CDR3, as DNA: TGTGCCATAGGGGGCTCTGAGCAGTTCTTC.